The 8 T cell receptor beta chains presented below share a single source sample, sequenced in a study of cytomegalovirus exposure and HLA in healthy donors. Amplification used 60 Vbeta primers and 13 Jbeta primers. Here immunoSEQ multiplex PCR was the method, and the copy in TCRdb shows in-frame clones only, minus some. Recorded for this sample: about 67,000 clones. Sequencing used PBMCs. The receptors come from a woman between 40 and 50 years old in good health and CMV-seropositive.

V gene TRBV9 combines with J gene TRBJ1-2; 7 bases are a match to TRBD1. Germline V lookup: CDR1 SGDLS, CDR2 YYNGEE. The CDR3 has 14 residues. V gave up 4 bases and J gave up 4 bases; unmatched junction bases: 7. CDR3 in DNA: TGTGCCAGCAGCCCAGAGGGACAGACCTATGGCTACACCTTC. It codes for CASSPEGQTYGYTF.

The chain uses TRBV27 and TRBJ1-1, with TRBD1 matching over 9 bases. The CDR3 is 13 amino acids. The germline V gene encodes CDR1 MNHEY and CDR2 SMNVEV (reference sequence). Trimming at V came to 6 bases and at J to 13 bases, leaving 12 bases not matched to a gene. Here the CDR3 reads CASREQGAGEGFF. Written as DNA, the CDR3 is TGTGCCAGCAGAGAACAGGGGGCGGGGGAGGGTTTCTTT.

The rearrangement joins TRBV5-6 to TRBJ2-4; maybe TRBD1 (5 bases). Trimming stripped 2 bases from V and 0 bases from J, with 6 bases between. Germline CDR1 and CDR2: SGHDT and YYEEEE. The length of the CDR3 is 14 residues. CDR3 coding DNA: TGTGCCAGCAGCTTAGGGGCAGCCAAAAACATTCAGTACTTC. It encodes CASSLGAAKNIQYF.

CDR3 bases: TGTGCCAGCAGCTGGGGTATAGGGCAGGGGGCTAATGAGCAGTTCTTC. It encodes CASSWGIGQGANEQFF. The chain combines TRBV11-3 with TRBJ2-1; 8 positions match TRBD1. The CDR3 loop spans 16 amino acids. V lost 4 bases and J lost 7; bases outside the gene matches: 12. CDR1 and CDR2 (germline): SGHNT, YENEEA.

Note on this clone: Likely a read error: the CDR3 ends without its conserved phenylalanine or tryptophan. The chain is built from TRBV5-1 and TRBJ1-1; D is possibly TRBD1 (5 bases). There are 14 residues in the CDR3. The germline V gene encodes CDR1 SGHRS and CDR2 YFSETQ. V shed 4 bases and J shed 5 bases, with 15 bases lying between them. DNA of the CDR3: TGCGCCAGCAGCGTGGAAGCGGGGGGGACTGAAGCTTTCTTG. The encoded protein is CASSVEAGGTEAFL.

The V and J genes are TRBV27 and TRBJ2-3; the match to TRBD1 covers 7 bases. CDR1 is MNHEY and CDR2 is SMNVEV in the germline V gene (reference sequence). This CDR3 contains 16 residues. The V segment lost 5 bases and the J segment 0 bases; nucleotides outside the gene matches: 8. CDR3 sequence reads: CASSAHRGRSTDTQYF. As DNA, the CDR3 is TGTGCCAGCAGTGCCCACAGGGGCCGGAGCACAGATACGCAGTATTTT.

V usage is TRBV6-5 and J usage is TRBJ2-5, with 8 bases lining up with TRBD2. This CDR3 is built from 16 residues. Germline values: CDR1 MNHEY, CDR2 SVGAGI. With V trimmed by 2 bases and J by 1 base, 6 bases remained unmatched. CDR3 nucleotides: TGTGCCAGCAGTTACGGGACGGGGGGGCCCCAAGAGACCCAGTACTTC. Residues: CASSYGTGGPQETQYF.

This chain joins TRBV2 and TRBJ1-2, with D perhaps matching TRBD1 (6 bases). CDR3 length equals 14 residues. Between the trimmed V and J ends, which lost 5 bases and 7 bases, there was a span of 17 bases. Germline V gene data show CDR1 as SNHLY and CDR2 as FYNNEI. The CDR3 sequence is CASSTNPQGAGYTF. The DNA for the CDR3 is TGTGCCAGCAGTACGAACCCACAGGGTGCTGGCTACACCTTC.